These 5 T cell receptor beta chains were sequenced from one sample in a study of cytomegalovirus exposure and HLA in healthy donors. 13 Jbeta primers and 60 Vbeta primers were used for the PCR. Sequencing was performed with immunoSEQ multiplex PCR; in TCRdb, only in-frame clones are kept and a portion is missing. Of 150,000 to 200,000 clones in the sample, 65% to 85% were seen once. The sample taken for sequencing was PBMCs. These receptor sequences come from a woman aged 45-60 years in good health and CMV-seropositive.

The chain carries TRBV7-2 and TRBJ2-7, with 10 positions matching TRBD1. Germline V lookup: CDR1 SGHTA, CDR2 FQGNSA. V lost 4 bases to trimming and J lost 2 bases; unmatched junction nucleotides: 5. This CDR3 has 15 amino acids. The CDR3 protein is CASSSGTGVPYEQYF. CDR3 DNA sequence: TGTGCCAGCAGCTCCGGGACAGGGGTTCCCTACGAGCAGTACTTC.

This chain links TRBV30 with TRBJ1-1, with a tentative D call TRBD1 (5 bases). Germline V gene sequence: CDR1 GTSNPN, CDR2 SVGIG (reference sequence). The V gene lost 0 bases and the J gene lost 3 bases, with 11 bases spanning the gap. The CDR3 length is 14 residues. CDR3: CAWSVTGGDTEAFF. The DNA for the CDR3 is TGTGCCTGGAGTGTCACAGGTGGGGACACTGAAGCTTTCTTT.

Written as DNA, the CDR3 is TGTGCCAGCAGTGCCTCCACTGGGCAGGGGAAGTCTACCTACGAGCAGTACTTC. Translated, it gives CASSASTGQGKSTYEQYF. The gene calls are TRBV25-1 and TRBJ2-7; a possible D gene is TRBD1 (6 bases). V lost 4 bases and J 2 bases, leaving 24 bases between the germline ends. The CDR3 has 18 amino acids. Germline V gene sequence: CDR1 MGHDK, CDR2 SYGVNS.

The J gene is TRBJ2-1, the V gene TRBV10-2, with D unclear. Per germline, CDR1 WSHSY and CDR2 SAAADI. V was shortened by 3 bases and J by 7 bases, with 10 bases between the two germline ends. The length of the CDR3 is 13 residues. CDR3 DNA sequence: TGCGCCAGCAGTGACTCACTCGGGAATGAGCAGTTCTTC. It encodes CASSDSLGNEQFF.

This chain joins TRBV19 and TRBJ1-1; 7 bases are a match to TRBD1. The CDR3 length is 16 residues. Trimming at V came to 1 base and at J to 4 bases, leaving 9 bases not matched to a gene. Germline CDR1 and CDR2: LNHDA and SQIVND (reference sequence). In DNA form, the CDR3 reads TGTGCCAGTAGTATAGGGACAGGCCCTCTGGGCACTGAAGCTTTCTTT. It codes for CASSIGTGPLGTEAFF.